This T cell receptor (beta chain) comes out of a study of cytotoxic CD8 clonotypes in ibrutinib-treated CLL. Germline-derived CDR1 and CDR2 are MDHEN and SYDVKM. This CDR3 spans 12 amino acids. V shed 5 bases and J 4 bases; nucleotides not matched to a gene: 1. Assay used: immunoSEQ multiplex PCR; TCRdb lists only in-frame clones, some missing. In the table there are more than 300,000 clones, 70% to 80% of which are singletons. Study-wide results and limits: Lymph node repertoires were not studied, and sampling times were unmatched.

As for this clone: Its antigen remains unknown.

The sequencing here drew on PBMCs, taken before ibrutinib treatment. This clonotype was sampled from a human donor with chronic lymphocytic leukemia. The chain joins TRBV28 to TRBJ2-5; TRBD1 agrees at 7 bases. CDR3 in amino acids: CASSTGVETQYF. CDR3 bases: TGTGCCAGCAGTACAGGGGTAGAGACCCAGTACTTC.